The next 3 T cell receptor beta chains were all read from a single sample in a study of CD8+CD57+ T cells in acquired aplastic anemia. According to the study, genomic DNA was the template for TCR beta VDJ and CDR3 profiling. TCRdb re-called the reads with MiXCR, one entry per CDR3 protein. The sample consists of around 130,000 distinct CDR3 sequences, roughly 50% of them appearing once. The material sequenced was sorted CD4+, CD8+, or CD8+CD57+ T cells (not recorded which) from PBMCs. These receptors were taken from a human donor in good health, serving as a control.

The table lists this clonotype with a few counts. The chain combines TRBV2 with TRBJ2-7; maybe TRBD1 (5 bases). CDR3 size: 10 residues. V was trimmed by 6 bases and J by 7 bases, leaving 7 bases between them. CDR1 SNHLY and CDR2 FYNNEI come from the germline V gene. The chain's CDR3 is CASRGVEQYF. CDR3 DNA sequence: TGTGCCAGCAGAGGGGTTGAGCAGTACTTC.

This chain uses TRBV6-4 with TRBJ2-7, with unresolved D. Germline lookup yields CDR1 MRHNA and CDR2 SNTAGT. The CDR3 spans 13 residues. The V and J ends lost 6 bases and 2 bases respectively, with 11 bases between them. CDR3 in DNA: TGTGCCAGCAGCACAAGGGAACCCTACGAGCAGTACTTC. Translated: CASSTREPYEQYF.

The V gene is TRBV10-3, the J gene TRBJ2-3, with 8 bases fitting TRBD1. Germline loops: CDR1 ENHRY, CDR2 SYGVKD. V gave up 0 bases and J gave up 2 bases; unmatched junction bases: 7. The CDR3 runs to 17 residues. The CDR3 region has the DNA TGTGCCATCAGTGAGTCTAGACAGGGGCTCTACACAGATACGCAGTATTTT. Protein sequence: CAISESRQGLYTDTQYF.